A single sample is the source of the 8 T cell receptor beta chains below, sequenced in a study of cytomegalovirus exposure and HLA in healthy donors (dated by TCRdb to between 2016 and 2019). The library came from the immunoSEQ multiplex PCR assay. In its TCRdb copy, this immuneACCESS table keeps in-frame sequences only and misses some clones. Where compared with another copy, unresolved V genes explain less than half of these, and the others have no known cause. The sample table holds 55,000 to 75,000 clones, of which 85% to 95% were seen once. The top ten clones comprise about 4.5% of the sample. Sequencing used PBMCs. The receptors derive from a man aged 18 to 29 in good health and CMV-seropositive.

The V call is TRBV19, the J call TRBJ2-1; 8 nucleotides agree with TRBD1. The CDR3 runs 13 residues. V was pared by 3 bases and J by 9 bases, with 4 bases of the junction left unmatched. CDR1 LNHDA and CDR2 SQIVND come from the germline V gene (reference sequence). Here the CDR3 reads CASSIQGAGEQFF. In DNA form, the CDR3 reads TGTGCCAGTAGTATCCAGGGGGCGGGTGAGCAGTTCTTC.

V and J are TRBV19 and TRBJ2-7; 12 nucleotides line up with TRBD2. J was trimmed by 2 bases and V by 6 bases; bases with no gene match: 14. The CDR3 spans 18 residues. Germline-derived CDR1 and CDR2 are LNHDA and SQIVND (reference sequence). The CDR3 region is CASSRGTSGQRAPYEQYF. The CDR3 coding sequence is TGTGCCAGTAGCCGAGGGACTAGCGGGCAGAGGGCTCCCTACGAGCAGTACTTC.

This chain uses TRBV10-3 with TRBJ1-4; D is undetermined. The ends were cut back, 0 bases at V and 7 bases at J, with 12 bases in the middle. Germline V gene lookup returns CDR1 ENHRY and CDR2 SYGVKD. The CDR3 sequence is 15 residues long. The CDR3 region has the DNA TGTGCCATCAGTGAGTCGGTAGGAGGGAGTGAAAAACTGTTTTTT. Protein product: CAISESVGGSEKLFF.

This chain uses TRBV6-6 with TRBJ1-2; tentative D call: TRBD1 (6 bases). The CDR3 has 11 residues. V lost 7 bases and J lost 7, with 10 bases in between. CDR1 is MNHNY, CDR2 SVGAGI, per germline (reference sequence). CDR3 residues: CASNGQSGYTF. The CDR3 DNA sequence: TGTGCCAGCAACGGACAGAGTGGCTACACCTTC.

CDR3 nucleotide sequence: TGTGCCAGCAGCCCACCGGGACAGGGGTTCTTCACAGATACGCAGTATTTT. It is translated as CASSPPGQGFFTDTQYF. The chain combines TRBV5-4 with TRBJ2-3; 10 nucleotides agree with TRBD1. This CDR3 is 17 amino acids long. CDR1 and CDR2 (germline): SGHNT, YYREEE (reference sequence). The V and J ends lost 4 bases and 2 bases, in that order; junction bases with no gene match: 10. Supplemented by reference TRBV5-4 and TRBJ2-3, the full variable domain reads ETGVTQSPTHLIKTRGQQVTLRCSSQSGHNTVSWYQQALGQGPQFIFQYYREEENGRGNFPPRFSGLQFPNYSSELNVNALELDDSALYLCASSPPGQGFFTDTQYFGPGTRLTVL.

The chain joins TRBV19 to TRBJ2-6; 10 bases line up with TRBD1. Germline-derived CDR1 and CDR2 are LNHDA and SQIVND (reference sequence). Germline trimming cut 3 bases from V and 0 bases from J; bases unmatched to any gene: 2. This CDR3 contains 17 residues. The CDR3 nucleotides are TGTGCCAGTAGTATTAGGGACAGGGGCTCTGGGGCCAACGTCCTGACTTTC. It translates to CASSIRDRGSGANVLTF.

This chain joins TRBV27 and TRBJ2-1; D gene uncertain. The CDR3 has 12 residues. Germline CDR1 reads MNHEY; CDR2 reads SMNVEV (reference sequence). V was shortened by 5 bases and J by 4 bases, with 6 bases between the two germline ends. The CDR3 loop is CASSPTYNEQFF. CDR3 DNA: TGTGCCAGCAGTCCGACTTACAATGAGCAGTTCTTC.

V and J are TRBV11-3 and TRBJ2-5, with TRBD1 matching 10 bases. The CDR3 spans 16 residues. With V trimmed by 5 bases and J by 5 bases, 11 bases remained unmatched. CDR1 SGHNT and CDR2 YENEEA come from the germline V gene. The CDR3 loop is CASSTAGTGVGETQYF. The CDR3 DNA is TGTGCCAGCAGCACCGCCGGGACAGGGGTCGGGGAGACCCAGTACTTC. The complete variable domain, with remaining parts taken from reference TRBV11-3 and TRBJ2-5, reads EAGVVQSPRYKIIEKKQPVAFWCNPISGHNTLYWYLQNLGQGPELLIRYENEEAVDDSQLPKDRFSAERLKGVDSTLKIQPAELGDSAVYLCASSTAGTGVGETQYFGPGTRLLVL.